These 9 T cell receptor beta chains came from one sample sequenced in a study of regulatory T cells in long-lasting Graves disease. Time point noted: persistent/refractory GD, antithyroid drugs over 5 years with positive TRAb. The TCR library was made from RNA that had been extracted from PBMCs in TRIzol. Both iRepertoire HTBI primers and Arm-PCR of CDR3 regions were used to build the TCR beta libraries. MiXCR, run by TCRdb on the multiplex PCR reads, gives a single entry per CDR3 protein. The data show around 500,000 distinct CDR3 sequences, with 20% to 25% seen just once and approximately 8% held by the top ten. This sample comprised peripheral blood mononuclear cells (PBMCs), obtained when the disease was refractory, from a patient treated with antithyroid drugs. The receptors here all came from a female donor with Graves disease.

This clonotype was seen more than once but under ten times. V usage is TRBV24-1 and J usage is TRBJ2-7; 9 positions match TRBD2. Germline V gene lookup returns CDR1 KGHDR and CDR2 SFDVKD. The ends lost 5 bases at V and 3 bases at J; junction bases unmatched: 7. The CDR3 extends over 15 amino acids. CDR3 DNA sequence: TGTGCCACCAGTGCCTCGGTAGCGGGAGTCTACGAGCAGTACTTC. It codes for CATSASVAGVYEQYF.

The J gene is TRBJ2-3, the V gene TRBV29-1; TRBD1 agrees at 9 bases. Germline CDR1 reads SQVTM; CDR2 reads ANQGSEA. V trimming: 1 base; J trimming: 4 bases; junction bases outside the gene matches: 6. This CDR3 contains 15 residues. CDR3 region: CSVEARTGEADTQYF. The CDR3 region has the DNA TGCAGCGTTGAAGCACGGACAGGGGAGGCAGATACGCAGTATTTT.

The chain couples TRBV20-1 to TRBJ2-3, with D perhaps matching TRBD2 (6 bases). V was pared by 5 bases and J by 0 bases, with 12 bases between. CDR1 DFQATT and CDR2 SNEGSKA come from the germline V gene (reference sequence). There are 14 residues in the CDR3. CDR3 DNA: TGCAGTGCTGGGACTTCCTCTAGCACAGATACGCAGTATTTT. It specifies CSAGTSSSTDTQYF.

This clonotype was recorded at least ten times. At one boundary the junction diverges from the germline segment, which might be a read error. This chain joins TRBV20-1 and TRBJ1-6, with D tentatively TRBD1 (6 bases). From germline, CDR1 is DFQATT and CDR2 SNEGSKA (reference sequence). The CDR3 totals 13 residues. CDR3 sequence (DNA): TGCAGTTCTAGACGGACAGTCAATTCACCCCTCCACTTT. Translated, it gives CSSRRTVNSPLHF.

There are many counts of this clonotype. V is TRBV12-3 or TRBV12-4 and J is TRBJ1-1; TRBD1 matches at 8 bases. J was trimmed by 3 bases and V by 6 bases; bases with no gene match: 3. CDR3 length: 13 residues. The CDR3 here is CASRQGEYTEAFF. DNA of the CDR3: TGTGCCAGCAGACAGGGGGAATACACTGAAGCTTTCTTT.

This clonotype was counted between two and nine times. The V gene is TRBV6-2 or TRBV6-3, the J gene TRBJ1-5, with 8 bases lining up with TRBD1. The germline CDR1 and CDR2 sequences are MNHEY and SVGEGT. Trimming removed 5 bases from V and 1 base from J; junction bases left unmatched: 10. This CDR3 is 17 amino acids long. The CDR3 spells CASSEDHRGMSNQPQHF. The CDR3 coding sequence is TGTGCCAGCAGTGAAGACCACAGGGGGATGAGCAATCAGCCCCAGCATTTT.

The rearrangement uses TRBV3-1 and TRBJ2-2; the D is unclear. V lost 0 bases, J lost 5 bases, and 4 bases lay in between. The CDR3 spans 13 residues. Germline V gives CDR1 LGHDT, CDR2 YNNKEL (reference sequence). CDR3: CASSQDSTGELFF. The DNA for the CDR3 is TGTGCCAGCAGCCAAGACTCTACCGGGGAGCTGTTTTTT.

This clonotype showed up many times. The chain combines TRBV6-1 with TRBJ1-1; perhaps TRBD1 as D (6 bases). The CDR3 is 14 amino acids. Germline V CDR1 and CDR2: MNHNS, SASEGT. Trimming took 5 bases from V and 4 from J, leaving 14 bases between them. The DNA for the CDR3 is TGTGCCAGCAGTCAACAGGGCCTCGTCACTGAAGCTTTCTTT. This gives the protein CASSQQGLVTEAFF.

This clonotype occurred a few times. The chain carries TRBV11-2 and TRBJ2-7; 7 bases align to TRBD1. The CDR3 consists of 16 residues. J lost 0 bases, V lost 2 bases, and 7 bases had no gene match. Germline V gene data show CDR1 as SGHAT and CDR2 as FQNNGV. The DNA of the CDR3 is TGTGCCAGCAGCTTAACATCCGGGACAGCCTCCTACGAGCAGTACTTC. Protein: CASSLTSGTASYEQYF.